Below are 30 T cell receptor beta chains sequenced from a single sample in a study of OX40 agonist ivuxolimab in advanced cancers. Data came from immunoSEQ multiplex PCR; TCRdb stores just in-frame clones and leaves some out. Among around 19,000 clones listed, 75% to 95% were seen once. The specimen was CD4+ or CD8+ T cells sorted from blood, collected in a trial of the OX40 agonist ivuxolimab. Every receptor here comes from an adult with an advanced solid tumor such as melanoma, head and neck, liver or kidney cancer.

In DNA, the CDR3 is TGTGCCTGGAGCCTTACAGGGAAGGCGGGAGCTTTCTTT. Its protein is CAWSLTGKAGAFF. The J gene is TRBJ1-1, the V gene TRBV30; D possibly corresponds to TRBD1 (6 bases). V was trimmed by 3 bases and J by 10 bases, leaving 18 bases between them. Germline values: CDR1 GTSNPN, CDR2 SVGIG (reference sequence). CDR3 length: 13 residues.

The chain recombines TRBV7-9 with TRBJ1-6, with 7 nucleotides matching TRBD1. V was pared by 5 bases and J by 12 bases, with 10 bases of the junction left unmatched. CDR1 is SEHNR and CDR2 is FQNEAQ in the germline V gene (reference sequence). This CDR3 has 14 amino acids. In DNA, the CDR3 is TGTGCCAGCAGCCGGGGGTCAGGGGGTGAACCCCTCCACTTT. Translating it yields CASSRGSGGEPLHF.

The genes are TRBV7-9 and TRBJ2-1, with 9 bases fitting TRBD1. In germline, CDR1 is SEHNR, CDR2 FQNEAQ (reference sequence). V lost 5 bases, J lost 4 bases, and 9 bases stayed unmatched. This CDR3 comprises 16 residues. In DNA form, the CDR3 reads TGTGCCAGCAGCCCACCTGGGACAGGGCTTTACAATGAGCAGTTCTTC. Protein: CASSPPGTGLYNEQFF. Looking up the rest from reference TRBV7-9 and TRBJ2-1 gives the full variable domain: DTGVSQNPRHKITKRGQNVTFRCDPISEHNRLYWYRQTLGQGPEFLTYFQNEAQLEKSRLLSDRFSAERPKGSFSTLEIQRTEQGDSAMYLCASSPPGTGLYNEQFFGPGTRLTVL.

V is TRBV30 and J is TRBJ2-7, with no clear D. CDR1 GTSNPN and CDR2 SVGIG come from the germline V gene (reference sequence). This CDR3 is built from 14 residues. Deletions cut 0 bases from V and 2 bases from J, with 11 bases between. CDR3 coding DNA: TGTGCCTGGAGTGTACGGCAGATCCCCTACGAGCAGTACTTC. Translation gives CAWSVRQIPYEQYF.

The rearrangement joins TRBV6-5 to TRBJ2-7; TRBD2 agrees at 7 bases. Germline-derived CDR1 and CDR2 are MNHEY and SVGAGI. V was clipped by 3 bases and J by 10 bases; unmatched bases: 6. This CDR3 region has 12 residues. This chain's CDR3 is CASSYGGGEQYF. CDR3 coding DNA: TGTGCCAGCAGTTATGGTGGGGGGGAACAGTACTTC.

The rearrangement uses TRBV7-9 and TRBJ2-7, with 7 bases matching TRBD1. The V and J ends lost 5 bases and 2 bases, in that order; junction bases with no gene match: 6. This CDR3 spans 14 amino acids. Germline loops: CDR1 SEHNR, CDR2 FQNEAQ (reference sequence). The CDR3 nucleotides read TGTGCCAGCAGCGTAGGGGGCCTAACCTACGAGCAGTACTTC. Translating gives CASSVGGLTYEQYF.

This chain uses TRBV5-4 with TRBJ2-7; 12 bases agree with TRBD1. The CDR3 runs 15 residues. The germline CDR1 and CDR2 sequences are SGHNT and YYREEE (reference sequence). After removal of 0 bases from V and 7 bases from J, the junction contained 5 bases not matched to a gene. The CDR3 loop reads CASSLGDRGPREQYF. The CDR3 DNA reads as TGTGCCAGCAGCTTGGGGGACAGGGGGCCAAGGGAGCAGTACTTC.

This clone was picked up one time. The chain employs TRBV6-1 and TRBJ2-7, with a weak D call TRBD1 (6 bases). Trimming left V 6 bases short and J 2 bases short, with 14 bases between. Germline lookup yields CDR1 MNHNS and CDR2 SASEGT. This CDR3 has 14 residues. DNA of the CDR3: TGTGCCAGCAGATCGGCGGACAGCACCTACGAGCAGTACTTC. Protein sequence: CASRSADSTYEQYF.

This chain uses TRBV11-2 with TRBJ2-3; D call uncertain. Trimming removed 3 bases at V and 1 base at J, with 5 bases between. CDR1 is SGHAT, CDR2 FQNNGV, per germline. The CDR3 spans 13 residues. In DNA form, the CDR3 reads TGTGCCAGCAGCTTTCAGGGCACAGATACGCAGTATTTT. Protein sequence: CASSFQGTDTQYF.

V is TRBV29-1 and J is TRBJ2-2; no definite D call. The V end was cut by 0 bases, the J end by 5 bases, with 10 bases between. The CDR3 has 14 amino acids. Germline loops: CDR1 SQVTM, CDR2 ANQGSEA. CDR3 DNA sequence: TGCAGCGTTGAAGATCCCGGTTCTACCGGGGAGCTGTTTTTT. Translated, it gives CSVEDPGSTGELFF.

This clone was seen just once. This chain uses TRBV19 with TRBJ1-1; D perhaps matches TRBD1 (5 bases). The CDR3 extends over 16 amino acids. The germline V and J ends were trimmed by 3 bases and 0 bases, with 14 bases remaining between them. Germline lookup yields CDR1 LNHDA and CDR2 SQIVND (reference sequence). CDR3 loop: CASSMFSGEVNTEAFF. For the CDR3, the DNA is TGTGCCAGTAGTATGTTTTCGGGGGAGGTGAACACTGAAGCTTTCTTT.

CDR3 coding DNA: TGTGCCAGCAGCTTCTCCGGAACCTACGAGCAGTACTTC. This encodes CASSFSGTYEQYF. The chain is built from TRBV5-5 and TRBJ2-7; D uncertain. The CDR3 runs 13 residues. CDR1 SGHKS and CDR2 YYEKEE come from the germline V gene (reference sequence). Trimming left V 2 bases short and J 2 bases short, with 8 bases between.

V and J are TRBV30 and TRBJ2-7, with a tentative D call TRBD2 (5 bases). The CDR3 has 15 amino acids. CDR1 and CDR2 from the germline V gene are GTSNPN and SVGIG (reference sequence). V was pared by 0 bases and J by 0 bases, with 12 bases between. Here the CDR3 DNA reads TGTGCCTGGAGTGTAGGTTTTGGGAGCTCCTACGAGCAGTACTTC. Translated, it gives CAWSVGFGSSYEQYF. The full variable domain, completed using reference TRBV30 and TRBJ2-7, is SQTIHQWPATLVQPVGSPLSLECTVEGTSNPNLYWYRQAAGRGLQLLFYSVGIGQISSEVPQNLSASRPQDRQFILSSKKLLLSDSGFYLCAWSVGFGSSYEQYFGPGTRLTVT.

This clone was detected once. The chain employs TRBV11-2 and TRBJ1-2; 9 bases fit TRBD1. Germline loops: CDR1 SGHAT, CDR2 FQNNGV. V gave up 3 bases and J gave up 2 bases; unmatched junction bases: 1. This CDR3 has 14 residues. Written as DNA, the CDR3 is TGTGCCAGCAGCTTCGGGACAGGGAACTATGGCTACACCTTC. It is translated as CASSFGTGNYGYTF.

The chain employs TRBV5-4 and TRBJ1-5; TRBD1 is a possible D gene (6 bases). The V end lost 4 bases, the J end lost 4 bases, and 21 bases lay between the germline ends. CDR1 is SGHNT, CDR2 YYREEE, per germline (reference sequence). This CDR3 is 17 amino acids long. In nucleotides, the CDR3 is TGTGCCAGCAGCCTACAGGGTGATGGGGCCTCGAATCAGCCCCAGCATTTT. This codes for CASSLQGDGASNQPQHF.

V is TRBV6-1 and J is TRBJ2-3; the match to TRBD1 covers 8 bases. V shed 2 bases, J shed 2 bases, and the junction held 3 bases outside the gene matches. Germline CDR1 reads MNHNS; CDR2 reads SASEGT. CDR3 length equals 15 residues. CDR3 loop: CASSEQTGATDTQYF. The CDR3 DNA follows: TGTGCCAGCAGTGAACAGACAGGGGCCACAGATACGCAGTATTTT.

The chain is built from TRBV6-5 and TRBJ2-7; D uncertain. CDR1 is MNHEY, CDR2 SVGAGI, per germline. The V and J ends lost 2 bases and 6 bases respectively, with 11 bases between them. CDR3 length: 13 amino acids. The CDR3 bases are TGTGCCAGCAGTTACGGGGTTTTCGGCGAGCAGTACTTC. Amino acids: CASSYGVFGEQYF.

V is TRBV6-1 and J is TRBJ1-2; D is undetermined. Germline values: CDR1 MNHNS, CDR2 SASEGT. The CDR3 extends over 14 amino acids. V was shortened by 0 bases and J by 4 bases, with 9 bases between the two germline ends. The CDR3 here is CASSEAGSGYGYTF. The CDR3 nucleotides read TGTGCCAGCAGTGAAGCGGGGAGTGGCTATGGCTACACCTTC.

The chain combines TRBV29-1 with TRBJ1-2; D is ambiguous. The CDR3 consists of 11 residues. Germline CDR1 and CDR2: SQVTM and ANQGSEA. V was clipped by 4 bases and J by 4 bases, with 7 bases between them. The chain's CDR3 is CSVVGSYGYTF. The CDR3 DNA reads TGCAGCGTTGTTGGGAGCTATGGCTACACCTTC.

The chain uses TRBV4-1 and TRBJ1-6; D ambiguous. The CDR3 spans 14 residues. Germline assignment: CDR1 MGHRA and CDR2 YSYEKL. Trimming stripped 4 bases from V and 5 bases from J, with 9 bases between. CDR3 amino acids: CASSLGGNNSPLHF. CDR3 in DNA: TGCGCCAGCAGCCTAGGCGGCAATAATTCACCCCTCCACTTT.

This clone is a singleton in its sample. The rearrangement joins TRBV4-1 to TRBJ1-6; TRBD1 is a possible D gene (5 bases). The length of the CDR3 is 15 residues. CDR1 is MGHRA, CDR2 YSYEKL, per germline. The V end was cut by 8 bases, the J end by 5 bases, with 16 bases between. Written as DNA, the CDR3 is TGCGCCAGCTCCCCACGGGACGGTAATAATTCACCCCTCCACTTT. Protein product: CASSPRDGNNSPLHF.

The chain carries TRBV6-1 and TRBJ2-3; no clear D. The CDR3 consists of 13 residues. Germline assignment: CDR1 MNHNS and CDR2 SASEGT. V was pared by 2 bases and J by 4 bases, with 7 bases between. This chain's CDR3 is CASSENESDTQYF. CDR3 bases: TGTGCCAGCAGTGAAAATGAGTCAGATACGCAGTATTTT.

The chain links TRBV29-1 to TRBJ2-5, with 9 nucleotides matching TRBD1. The DNA end lines up better with TRBJ2-7; the J call may be wrong. Per germline, CDR1 SQVTM and CDR2 ANQGSEA. CDR3 size: 14 residues. CDR3 in amino acids: CSVESRDRDHEQYF. The CDR3 DNA sequence: TGCAGCGTTGAATCCCGGGACAGGGACCACGAGCAGTACTTC.

The chain has TRBV12-5 and TRBJ1-1, with 9 bases lining up with TRBD1. The CDR3 length is 14 residues. The ends lost 5 bases at V and 6 bases at J; junction bases unmatched: 7. Germline V gene lookup returns CDR1 LGHNT and CDR2 FRNRAP. CDR3: CASGKGQGYAEAFF. The CDR3 DNA sequence: TGTGCTAGTGGTAAAGGACAGGGGTACGCTGAAGCTTTCTTT.

This clone came up once. V gene TRBV4-1 combines with J gene TRBJ2-1; perhaps TRBD2 as D (5 bases). Germline V gene data show CDR1 as MGHRA and CDR2 as YSYEKL. Trimming removed 1 base at V and 8 bases at J, with 12 bases between. This CDR3 spans 14 amino acids. The CDR3 is CASSQGRGYDEQFF. In nucleotides, the CDR3 is TGCGCCAGCAGCCAAGGGCGCGGGTATGATGAGCAGTTCTTC.

V gene TRBV6-9 combines with J gene TRBJ1-3; weak D call: TRBD1 (5 bases). V lost 10 bases, J lost 0 bases, and 28 bases lay in between. This CDR3 is built from 19 residues. Germline V gene data show CDR1 as MNHGY and CDR2 as SVAAGI. The CDR3 sequence: CATMPRQWGDESSGNTIYF. In DNA, the CDR3 is TGTGCCACCATGCCGCGACAGTGGGGAGACGAGAGCTCTGGAAACACCATATATTTT.

The DNA for the CDR3 is TGTGCCAGCAGCTTCCGGGGGAGAAGCACAGATACGCAGTATTTT. Translation gives CASSFRGRSTDTQYF. The chain has TRBV11-2 and TRBJ2-3; possibly TRBD2 for D (6 bases). Germline CDR1 is SGHAT and CDR2 is FQNNGV. Trimming took 3 bases from V and 0 from J, leaving 10 bases between them. The CDR3 is 15 residues long.

The J gene is TRBJ1-1, the V gene TRBV19; no definite D call. This CDR3 is built from 13 residues. Trimming pared 3 bases from V and 1 base from J, leaving 6 bases between. Germline V lookup: CDR1 LNHDA, CDR2 SQIVND (reference sequence). CDR3 loop: CASSIVENTEAFF. CDR3 sequence (DNA): TGTGCCAGTAGTATCGTTGAGAACACTGAAGCTTTCTTT.

This CDR3 is CASSSPFEQYF. In DNA form, the CDR3 reads TGTGCCAGCAGTAGCCCATTCGAGCAGTACTTC. The chain uses TRBV5-6 and TRBJ2-7, with no clear D. CDR1 and CDR2 from the germline V gene are SGHDT and YYEEEE. The CDR3 length is 11 residues. The germline V and J ends were trimmed by 5 bases and 6 bases, with 9 bases remaining between them. The whole variable domain, filled in from reference TRBV5-6 and TRBJ2-7, reads DAGVTQSPTHLIKTRGQQVTLRCSPKSGHDTVSWYQQALGQGPQFIFQYYEEEERQRGNFPDRFSGHQFPNYSSELNVNALLLGDSALYLCASSSPFEQYFGPGTRLTVT.

The rearrangement links TRBV2 to TRBJ1-2; 8 positions match TRBD1. This CDR3 contains 14 residues. V gave up 7 bases and J gave up 3 bases; unmatched junction bases: 7. Germline assignment: CDR1 SNHLY and CDR2 FYNNEI. The CDR3 DNA reads TGTGCCAGCAAAGAGACAGGGGATTACTATGGCTACACCTTC. Translation: CASKETGDYYGYTF.